The 30 T cell receptor beta chains below all came from one sample that was sequenced in a study of cytomegalovirus exposure and HLA in healthy donors. 13 Jbeta primers and 60 Vbeta primers were used for the PCR. The repertoire was sequenced with immunoSEQ multiplex PCR; TCRdb's copy has only in-frame clones and lacks some. The sample comprises about 160,000 clones, roughly 80% of which are singletons, and about 1.4% rests with the top ten. Sequenced input: PBMCs. The receptors originated from a woman aged 25 to 45 in good health and CMV-seronegative.

The chain combines TRBV7-9 with TRBJ1-5, with D hard to call. This CDR3 is built from 14 residues. Germline assignment: CDR1 SEHNR and CDR2 FQNEAQ (reference sequence). V lost 1 base, J lost 2 bases, and 6 bases lay in between. This CDR3 reads CASSLGQGNQPQHF. In DNA form, the CDR3 reads TGTGCCAGCAGCTTAGGGCAGGGCAATCAGCCCCAGCATTTT.

The V call is TRBV7-6, the J call TRBJ2-2, with TRBD1 matching over 10 bases. The germline gives CDR1 SGHVS, CDR2 FNYEAQ. The CDR3 loop spans 15 amino acids. With 5 bases clipped from V and 6 bases from J, the junction kept 6 bases outside the gene matches. The CDR3 is CASSRGTGVAGELFF. The CDR3, as DNA: TGTGCCAGCAGCCGAGGGACAGGGGTGGCCGGGGAGCTGTTTTTT.

This clone was observed once. This rearrangement joins TRBV18 to TRBJ2-2; 7 nucleotides line up with TRBD1. Germline V gives CDR1 KGHSH, CDR2 LQKENI. CDR3 length: 18 residues. After removal of 3 bases from V and 0 bases from J, the junction contained 10 bases not matched to a gene. The CDR3 sequence is CASSPRQGRGSNTGELFF. The CDR3 DNA is TGTGCCAGCTCACCGAGACAGGGTCGGGGTTCGAACACCGGGGAGCTGTTTTTT.

This chain uses TRBV25-1 with TRBJ1-4, with 7 bases aligning to TRBD1. Germline assignment: CDR1 MGHDK and CDR2 SYGVNS. After removal of 3 bases from V and 7 bases from J, the junction contained 14 bases not matched to a gene. The CDR3 spans 17 residues. The CDR3 DNA reads as TGTGCCAGCAGTGACCTTCCCCTGACAGGGTCCCCTGAAAAACTGTTTTTT. Translation: CASSDLPLTGSPEKLFF.

This rearrangement joins TRBV2 to TRBJ2-2; 10 positions agree with TRBD2. Germline loops: CDR1 SNHLY, CDR2 FYNNEI. Trimming removed 8 bases from V and 5 bases from J; junction bases left unmatched: 5. The CDR3 length is 14 residues. The CDR3 region has the DNA TGTGCCAGCGTGGGTAGCGGGGGGACCGGGGAGCTGTTTTTT. Amino acids: CASVGSGGTGELFF.

In its sample, this clone was seen once. The chain joins TRBV4-2 to TRBJ1-2, with D possibly being TRBD1 (6 bases). CDR1 and CDR2 (germline): LGHNA, YNFKEQ. V lost 0 bases, J lost 4 bases, and 12 bases lay in between. This CDR3 is built from 15 residues. Here the CDR3 reads CASSQEGRGSYGYTF. In DNA form, the CDR3 reads TGTGCCAGCAGCCAAGAAGGGAGGGGGAGCTATGGCTACACCTTC.

This clone was seen a few times. The genes are TRBV6-1 and TRBJ2-5, with 9 bases fitting TRBD1. The CDR3 covers 14 residues. With 4 bases clipped from V and 4 bases from J, the junction kept 4 bases outside the gene matches. Germline values: CDR1 MNHNS, CDR2 SASEGT. CDR3 nucleotide sequence: TGTGCCAGCAGTGTAATGACAGGGGGAGAGACCCAGTACTTC. This sequence encodes CASSVMTGGETQYF.

The rearrangement uses TRBV2 and TRBJ1-4; D might be TRBD1 (6 bases). Trimming took 4 bases from V and 5 from J, leaving 8 bases between them. Germline CDR1 is SNHLY and CDR2 is FYNNEI. The CDR3 extends over 13 amino acids. The DNA for the CDR3 is TGTGCCAGCAGTGGGACAGTAAATGAAAAACTGTTTTTT. This gives the protein CASSGTVNEKLFF.

This chain joins TRBV5-1 and TRBJ1-4, with D tentatively TRBD1 (5 bases). The CDR3 is 14 residues long. V gave up 0 bases and J gave up 8 bases, with 11 bases separating them. Germline CDR1 SGHRS, CDR2 YFSETQ. CDR3 in DNA: TGCGCCAGCAGCTTGGGAGCAGGGCGAGAAAAACTGTTTTTT. Amino acid sequence: CASSLGAGREKLFF.

This chain links TRBV6-1 with TRBJ1-1, with D maybe TRBD1 (5 bases). CDR1 and CDR2 from the germline V gene are MNHNS and SASEGT. This CDR3 has 12 amino acids. Trimming removed 10 bases at V and 2 bases at J, with 11 bases between. The CDR3 loop is CATKTANTEAFF. As DNA, the CDR3 is TGTGCCACCAAGACAGCCAACACTGAAGCTTTCTTT.

The J gene is TRBJ1-1, the V gene TRBV2; the D is unclear. V was clipped by 7 bases and J by 10 bases, with 10 bases between them. The CDR3 sequence is 10 residues long. Germline assignment: CDR1 SNHLY and CDR2 FYNNEI. This CDR3 is CASNRERAFF. CDR3 DNA sequence: TGTGCCAGCAATAGGGAGAGAGCTTTCTTT.

The rearrangement joins TRBV6-5 to TRBJ2-7, with 7 bases identical to TRBD1. With 2 bases clipped from V and 7 bases from J, the junction kept 8 bases outside the gene matches. CDR1 and CDR2 from the germline V gene are MNHEY and SVGAGI. The CDR3 runs to 14 residues. The CDR3 reads CASSYHIAGGEQYF. The CDR3 DNA sequence: TGTGCCAGCAGTTACCATATTGCAGGGGGAGAGCAGTACTTC.

Only a few counts were recorded for this clone. The chain carries TRBV5-1 and TRBJ2-7, with TRBD1 identical over 9 bases. The ends lost 6 bases at V and 7 bases at J; junction bases unmatched: 14. The CDR3 spans 15 residues. Germline CDR1 and CDR2: SGHRS and YFSETQ. CDR3 loop: CASKTIGQGMEEQYF. The CDR3 DNA is TGCGCCAGCAAGACTATTGGACAGGGGATGGAGGAGCAGTACTTC.

This clone was seen only a few times. CDR3: CASSAPGLAGVGEQFF. The CDR3 nucleotides read TGTGCCAGCAGCGCCCCGGGACTAGCGGGGGTCGGAGAGCAGTTCTTC. The rearrangement joins TRBV9 to TRBJ2-1, with 14 bases fitting TRBD2. With 3 bases clipped from V and 10 bases from J, the junction kept 9 bases outside the gene matches. CDR1 SGDLS and CDR2 YYNGEE come from the germline V gene. The CDR3 has 16 residues.

The chain combines TRBV7-6 with TRBJ2-2; TRBD2 aligns across 11 bases. V shed 8 bases, J shed 4 bases, and the junction held 6 bases outside the gene matches. The germline CDR1 and CDR2 sequences are SGHVS and FNYEAQ. The CDR3 is made up of 15 amino acids. The CDR3 coding sequence is TGTGCCAGCGATACTAGCGGGGGCCCCACCGGGGAGCTGTTTTTT. Translating it yields CASDTSGGPTGELFF.

In this sample, this clone turned up a few times. The chain is built from TRBV6-6 and TRBJ2-5; TRBD2 matches at 9 bases. With V trimmed by 5 bases and J by 4 bases, 11 bases remained unmatched. This CDR3 is built from 16 residues. Germline V gives CDR1 MNHNY, CDR2 SVGAGI (reference sequence). In DNA form, the CDR3 reads TGTGCCAGCAGTATCCCGGGACTAGCAGGGCTAGAGACCCAGTACTTC. Amino acid sequence: CASSIPGLAGLETQYF.

This chain uses TRBV19 with TRBJ1-4; 7 bases match TRBD1. Germline V gives CDR1 LNHDA, CDR2 SQIVND (reference sequence). CDR3 length equals 15 residues. After removal of 5 bases from V and 5 bases from J, the junction contained 8 bases not matched to a gene. CDR3 in DNA: TGTGCCAGTAGTTTTCGACAGGGTTGGAATGAAAAACTGTTTTTT. Its translation is CASSFRQGWNEKLFF.

The gene calls are TRBV30 and TRBJ2-1, with D tentatively TRBD1 (6 bases). Germline loops: CDR1 GTSNPN, CDR2 SVGIG (reference sequence). The length of the CDR3 is 15 residues. Trimming cost V 3 bases and J 4 bases, with 16 bases left between them. CDR3 DNA sequence: TGTGCCTGGAGACCGGGACAAACTCAATACAATGAGCAGTTCTTC. This codes for CAWRPGQTQYNEQFF.

This chain joins TRBV21-1 and TRBJ2-6; the table names TRBD1, a call not compared with the DNA. TRBV21-1 is a recognized pseudogene. The CDR3 is 16 amino acids. CDR3 loop: CASSKNSQGGANVLTF. In DNA form, the CDR3 reads TGTGCCAGCAGCAAAAATAGTCAGGGGGGGGCCAACGTCCTGACTTTC.

The chain's CDR3 is CAASRDSSGGYEQYF. The DNA for the CDR3 is TGTGCCGCCTCTCGGGACAGTTCAGGAGGCTACGAGCAGTACTTC. The rearrangement uses TRBV10-3 and TRBJ2-7; 7 bases are shared with TRBD1. J gave up 3 bases and V 11 bases, and 16 bases lay outside the gene matches. This CDR3 comprises 15 residues. Germline assignment: CDR1 ENHRY and CDR2 SYGVKD.

In its sample, this clone was seen once. V is TRBV7-2 and J is TRBJ2-7, with no clear D. CDR1 SGHTA and CDR2 FQGNSA come from the germline V gene. V was shortened by 5 bases and J by 3 bases, with 11 bases between the two germline ends. The CDR3 covers 13 residues. CDR3 DNA: TGTGCCAGCAGCCCCACGGTTTTCTACGAGCAGTACTTC. This translates into CASSPTVFYEQYF.

V usage is TRBV5-4 and J usage is TRBJ2-2; 8 bases agree with TRBD2. With V trimmed by 3 bases and J by 8 bases, 15 bases remained unmatched. This CDR3 has 17 residues. Germline V lookup: CDR1 SGHNT, CDR2 YYREEE (reference sequence). This CDR3 reads CASSSAGTRSSGGELFF. The CDR3 DNA reads TGTGCCAGCAGCTCAGCCGGGACTAGGTCCTCAGGGGGGGAGCTGTTTTTT.

The chain is built from TRBV7-8 and TRBJ1-1, with D unresolved. Trimming stripped 1 base from V and 0 bases from J, with 9 bases between. This CDR3 contains 15 residues. CDR1 SGHVS and CDR2 FQNEAQ come from the germline V gene. The CDR3 loop is CASSLGQIMNTEAFF. Here the CDR3 DNA reads TGTGCCAGCAGCTTAGGGCAGATAATGAACACTGAAGCTTTCTTT.

The chain uses TRBV11-1 and TRBJ1-1, with 8 nucleotides matching TRBD1. Trimming removed 3 bases from V and 6 bases from J; junction bases left unmatched: 0. CDR3 size: 12 residues. Germline V gene lookup returns CDR1 SGHAT and CDR2 FQDESV (reference sequence). CDR3 bases: TGTGCCAGCAGCTTGACAGGGGCTGAAGCTTTCTTT. Encoded protein: CASSLTGAEAFF.

The gene calls are TRBV2 and TRBJ1-3; D uncertain. The CDR3 is 15 residues long. V was shortened by 4 bases and J by 0 bases, with 10 bases between the two germline ends. The germline V gene encodes CDR1 SNHLY and CDR2 FYNNEI. The CDR3 loop is CASSAQPVSGNTIYF. DNA of the CDR3: TGTGCCAGCAGTGCACAGCCAGTCTCTGGAAACACCATATATTTT.

The gene calls are TRBV27 and TRBJ2-7, with 9 bases lining up with TRBD1. Per germline, CDR1 MNHEY and CDR2 SMNVEV (reference sequence). This CDR3 is built from 13 residues. Trimming cost V 1 base and J 5 bases; bases outside gene matches: 0. The CDR3 DNA reads TGTGCCAGCAGTTTATACAGGGGGCACGAGCAGTACTTC. As protein: CASSLYRGHEQYF.

This clone was seen a few times. The rearrangement links TRBV6-5 to TRBJ2-7; 9 bases agree with TRBD1. CDR3 length: 14 amino acids. After removal of 2 bases from V and 2 bases from J, the junction contained 1 base not matched to a gene. Germline CDR1 reads MNHEY; CDR2 reads SVGAGI. In DNA form, the CDR3 reads TGTGCCAGCAGTTACGGGACAGGGCCCTACGAGCAGTACTTC. Translating it yields CASSYGTGPYEQYF.

V gene TRBV6-6 combines with J gene TRBJ1-2; 7 positions agree with TRBD1. With V trimmed by 6 bases and J by 6 bases, 7 bases remained unmatched. CDR1 and CDR2 (germline): MNHNY, SVGAGI (reference sequence). This CDR3 spans 13 amino acids. The CDR3: CASSADRADGYTF. CDR3 DNA sequence: TGTGCCAGCAGCGCCGACAGGGCCGATGGCTACACCTTC.

This sequence joins TRBV7-8 and TRBJ1-2; D perhaps matches TRBD1 (5 bases). The germline V gene has CDR1 SGHVS and CDR2 FQNEAQ. The length of the CDR3 is 15 residues. V was clipped by 5 bases and J by 2 bases, with 15 bases between them. The CDR3 DNA reads TGTGCCAGCAGCGTGAGGGAGGGGACGAACTATGGCTACACCTTC. This codes for CASSVREGTNYGYTF. The full variable domain, rest sourced from reference TRBV7-8 and TRBJ1-2, is GAGVSQSPRYKVAKRGQDVALRCDPISGHVSLFWYQQALGQGPEFLTYFQNEAQLDKSGLPSDRFFAERPEGSVSTLKIQRTQQEDSAVYLCASSVREGTNYGYTFGSGTRLTVV.

This chain connects TRBV19 to TRBJ1-5; tentatively, D is TRBD1 (6 bases). Trimming removed 3 bases at V and 1 base at J, with 19 bases between. The germline gives CDR1 LNHDA, CDR2 SQIVND (reference sequence). CDR3 length: 18 amino acids. CDR3 sequence reads: CASSIFFSGALSNQPQHF. In nucleotides, the CDR3 is TGTGCCAGTAGTATCTTTTTCTCAGGGGCCTTGAGCAATCAGCCCCAGCATTTT.